Below are 26 T cell receptor beta chains sequenced from a single sample in a study of blood T cell repertoires in COVID-19. Clones were sequenced by immunoSEQ multiplex PCR, and TCRdb holds only the in-frame ones, with some missing. The data contain over 35,000 clones, just under 70% of them singletons. The source material was peripheral blood. The receptors were sampled from a man older than 75 with acute or convalescent COVID-19.

V and J are TRBV7-2 and TRBJ2-1, with D perhaps matching TRBD2 (5 bases). Trimming cost V 3 bases and J 9 bases, with 15 bases left between them. CDR1 and CDR2 (germline): SGHTA, FQGNSA. CDR3 length: 14 amino acids. The CDR3 sequence: CASSFDYPFGEQFF. The CDR3 nucleotides are TGTGCCAGCAGCTTTGACTACCCATTCGGTGAGCAGTTCTTC.

The CDR3: CASSQDTRGVVGYTF. In DNA, the CDR3 is TGCGCCAGCAGCCAAGATACCAGGGGGGTTGTAGGCTACACCTTC. The chain couples TRBV4-1 to TRBJ1-2; 7 bases are a match to TRBD1. In germline, CDR1 is MGHRA, CDR2 YSYEKL. Losses at the gene ends were 0 bases for V and 8 bases for J; bases not matched to a gene: 9. The CDR3 loop spans 15 amino acids.

This sequence joins TRBV30 and TRBJ2-5, with TRBD1 identical over 10 bases. This CDR3 is built from 13 residues. After removal of 3 bases from V and 5 bases from J, the junction contained 3 bases not matched to a gene. In germline, CDR1 is GTSNPN, CDR2 SVGIG (reference sequence). Here the CDR3 reads CAWRGQGWETQYF. CDR3 in DNA: TGTGCCTGGAGGGGACAGGGGTGGGAGACCCAGTACTTC.

J is TRBJ1-2 and V is TRBV2; 10 bases are shared with TRBD1. The CDR3 spans 15 residues. Germline assignment: CDR1 SNHLY and CDR2 FYNNEI. V shed 7 bases, J shed 4 bases, and the junction held 9 bases outside the gene matches. This CDR3 reads CASTYLGDRGYGYTF. In DNA, the CDR3 is TGTGCCAGCACGTATTTAGGGGACAGGGGCTATGGCTACACCTTC.

The V and J genes are TRBV6-5 and TRBJ1-6; D is possibly TRBD1 (6 bases). The CDR3 loop spans 14 amino acids. Germline V gene lookup returns CDR1 MNHEY and CDR2 SVGAGI. With 6 bases removed from V and 7 bases from J, the gap between germline ends came to 13 bases. The CDR3 sequence: CASSSEGVNSPLHF. The CDR3 DNA is TGTGCCAGCAGCTCCGAGGGGGTAAATTCACCCCTCCACTTT.

The V and J genes are TRBV27 and TRBJ2-7, with 9 bases fitting TRBD2. CDR1 and CDR2 from the germline V gene are MNHEY and SMNVEV (reference sequence). The CDR3 loop spans 15 amino acids. The V segment lost 4 bases and the J segment 2 bases; nucleotides outside the gene matches: 6. CDR3 bases: TGTGCCAGCAGTTCGATGGGACTAGCCGCCTACGAGCAGTACTTC. Its translation is CASSSMGLAAYEQYF.

This clone was counted once. The chain uses TRBV4-3 and TRBJ2-2; TRBD2 aligns across 8 bases. The CDR3 runs to 16 residues. J lost 4 bases, V lost 3 bases, and 7 bases had no gene match. Germline V gene data show CDR1 as LGHNA and CDR2 as YSLEER. The CDR3 sequence is CASSHDKLAVTGELFF. As DNA, the CDR3 is TGCGCCAGCAGCCATGACAAACTAGCGGTCACCGGGGAGCTGTTTTTT.

The gene calls are TRBV5-1 and TRBJ1-2, with TRBD1 as a possible D gene (6 bases). Trimming removed 1 base at V and 5 bases at J, with 15 bases between. The germline V gene has CDR1 SGHRS and CDR2 YFSETQ. CDR3 length: 15 amino acids. CDR3 amino acids: CASSLTPGVEYGYTF. CDR3 sequence (DNA): TGCGCCAGCAGCTTGACCCCAGGGGTTGAGTATGGCTACACCTTC. Based on the CDR3 plus reference TRBV5-1 and TRBJ1-2, the full variable domain is KAGVTQTPRYLIKTRGQQVTLSCSPISGHRSVSWYQQTPGQGLQFLFEYFSETQRNKGNFPGRFSGRQFSNSRSEMNVSTLELGDSALYLCASSLTPGVEYGYTFGSGTRLTVV.

The rearrangement joins TRBV5-1 to TRBJ1-2; D not certain. The germline gives CDR1 SGHRS, CDR2 YFSETQ. CDR3 length: 12 amino acids. V was trimmed by 0 bases and J by 8 bases, leaving 8 bases between them. The CDR3 spells CASSLGGDGYTF. CDR3 DNA: TGCGCCAGCAGCTTGGGGGGAGACGGCTACACCTTC.

CDR3 in amino acids: CASSTRGGQETQYF. For the CDR3, the DNA is TGTGCCAGCTCAACCCGGGGAGGTCAAGAGACCCAGTACTTC. The chain employs TRBV18 and TRBJ2-5; a weak D match, TRBD2 (6 bases). Germline CDR1 is KGHSH and CDR2 is LQKENI. The CDR3 covers 14 residues. Trimming took off 5 bases at V and 2 bases at J, with 12 bases between the two ends.

This chain uses TRBV18 with TRBJ1-4; D is undetermined. The CDR3 has 15 amino acids. The germline V gene encodes CDR1 KGHSH and CDR2 LQKENI. The V end lost 3 bases, the J end lost 2 bases, and 10 bases lay between the germline ends. CDR3 in amino acids: CASSPLGATNEKLFF. CDR3 nucleotide sequence: TGTGCCAGCTCACCCCTAGGAGCTACTAATGAAAAACTGTTTTTT.

The rearrangement joins TRBV29-1 to TRBJ2-3; 8 bases agree with TRBD1. V was pared by 6 bases and J by 1 base, with 6 bases of the junction left unmatched. This CDR3 comprises 14 residues. Germline values: CDR1 SQVTM, CDR2 ANQGSEA. The CDR3 reads CSVQDRVGTDTQYF. The CDR3 DNA follows: TGCAGCGTCCAGGACAGGGTCGGCACAGATACGCAGTATTTT.

This sequence joins TRBV6-2 or TRBV6-3 and TRBJ1-1; 9 bases map to TRBD1. This CDR3 has 15 residues. The V gene's germline CDR1 is MNHEY and CDR2 SVGEGT. V lost 1 base, J lost 4 bases, and 4 bases stayed unmatched. CDR3: CASSYFGQGSTEAFF. As DNA, the CDR3 is TGTGCCAGCAGTTACTTCGGACAGGGGTCCACTGAAGCTTTCTTT.

The chain uses TRBV19 and TRBJ1-2; unclear D gene. In germline, CDR1 is LNHDA, CDR2 SQIVND (reference sequence). The CDR3 is 16 amino acids. Trimming left V 7 bases short and J 1 base short, with 19 bases between. The CDR3 is CASIDGFGKLNYGYTF. The CDR3 coding sequence is TGTGCCAGTATAGACGGGTTCGGGAAGCTTAACTATGGCTACACCTTC.

The chain has TRBV19 and TRBJ2-3; 13 nucleotides align to TRBD2. This CDR3 has 15 amino acids. The germline gives CDR1 LNHDA, CDR2 SQIVND (reference sequence). CDR3 residues: CATTSGGALRDTQYF. DNA for the CDR3: TGTGCTACTACTAGCGGGGGGGCATTGAGGGATACGCAGTATTTT. Using reference TRBV19 and TRBJ2-3 for the parts outside the CDR3, the full variable domain is DGGITQSPKYLFRKEGQNVTLSCEQNLNHDAMYWYRQDPGQGLRLIYYSQIVNDFQKGDIAEGYSVSREKKESFPLTVTSAQKNPTAFYLCATTSGGALRDTQYFGPGTRLTVL.

In its sample, this clone was seen a few times. The rearrangement uses TRBV6-5 and TRBJ2-1; 7 nucleotides align to TRBD2. The CDR3 length is 15 residues. Germline assignment: CDR1 MNHEY and CDR2 SVGAGI. Trimming at V came to 6 bases and at J to 0 bases, leaving 5 bases not matched to a gene. The CDR3 DNA is TGTGCCAGCAGCCCCACTAGCGACTCCTACAATGAGCAGTTCTTC. The encoded protein is CASSPTSDSYNEQFF.

V and J are TRBV30 and TRBJ2-7; a weak D match, TRBD2 (5 bases). V was clipped by 8 bases and J by 2 bases, with 13 bases between them. Per germline, CDR1 GTSNPN and CDR2 SVGIG (reference sequence). This CDR3 comprises 12 residues. DNA of the CDR3: TGTGCCCTTCTAGCTTTGCCCTACGAGCAGTACTTC. This codes for CALLALPYEQYF.

This sequence joins TRBV11-2 and TRBJ2-7, with D maybe TRBD2 (6 bases). Trimming took off 0 bases at V and 11 bases at J, with 8 bases between the two ends. CDR3 length equals 11 residues. Germline V gene sequence: CDR1 SGHAT, CDR2 FQNNGV. This CDR3 reads CASSLDWEEYF. The DNA for the CDR3 is TGTGCCAGCAGCTTAGATTGGGAGGAGTACTTC.

This clone was counted between two and nine times. The CDR3 sequence: CASSRYPQGYTEAFF. The CDR3 nucleotides read TGTGCCAGTAGTCGTTACCCACAGGGTTACACTGAAGCTTTCTTT. The chain has TRBV19 and TRBJ1-1; the D gene is possibly TRBD1 (6 bases). Germline V gene lookup returns CDR1 LNHDA and CDR2 SQIVND (reference sequence). The CDR3 has 15 amino acids. Trimming pared 5 bases from V and 3 bases from J, leaving 16 bases between.

This clone was counted many times. This rearrangement joins TRBV5-1 to TRBJ2-5; 10 nucleotides match TRBD1. The CDR3 consists of 14 residues. CDR1 is SGHRS, CDR2 YFSETQ, per germline. J was trimmed by 5 bases and V by 4 bases; bases with no gene match: 5. Here the CDR3 DNA reads TGCGCCAGCAGCGAGGACAGGGGGGTGGAGACCCAGTACTTC. It specifies CASSEDRGVETQYF.

The V and J genes are TRBV27 and TRBJ2-1, with D possibly TRBD1 on 6 matching bases. The CDR3 consists of 15 residues. Germline CDR1 is MNHEY and CDR2 is SMNVEV (reference sequence). V dropped 4 bases and J dropped 9 bases, with 19 bases sitting between them. CDR3 sequence reads: CASSYTGTLGGEQFF. The CDR3, as DNA: TGTGCCAGCAGTTATACAGGGACCCTAGGCGGTGAGCAGTTCTTC.

This chain connects TRBV29-1 to TRBJ1-1, with D perhaps matching TRBD1 (5 bases). The CDR3 length is 17 residues. The ends were cut back, 0 bases at V and 6 bases at J, with 23 bases in the middle. The germline gives CDR1 SQVTM, CDR2 ANQGSEA. The CDR3 region has the DNA TGCAGCGTTGAAGATCTCACAGGAGGGCATCGGTGGGCTGAAGCTTTCTTT. Its protein product is CSVEDLTGGHRWAEAFF.

The chain has TRBV27 and TRBJ2-3; the D gene is possibly TRBD2 (6 bases). Germline V gene lookup returns CDR1 MNHEY and CDR2 SMNVEV (reference sequence). CDR3 length: 18 residues. V lost 3 bases and J 5 bases, leaving 24 bases between the germline ends. DNA for the CDR3: TGTGCCAGCAGTTTCAAAGGGCTTGCCGGGAGTCGAATAGATACGCAGTATTTT. Translating gives CASSFKGLAGSRIDTQYF.

This sequence joins TRBV5-1 and TRBJ1-1; 8 positions agree with TRBD1. Trimming at V came to 0 bases and at J to 5 bases, leaving 6 bases not matched to a gene. This CDR3 contains 15 residues. From germline, CDR1 is SGHRS and CDR2 YFSETQ. Written as DNA, the CDR3 is TGCGCCAGCAGCTTGGTTCAGGGGGCAGAAACTGAAGCTTTCTTT. This translates into CASSLVQGAETEAFF. Full variable domain (outside the CDR3, taken from reference TRBV5-1 and TRBJ1-1): KAGVTQTPRYLIKTRGQQVTLSCSPISGHRSVSWYQQTPGQGLQFLFEYFSETQRNKGNFPGRFSGRQFSNSRSEMNVSTLELGDSALYLCASSLVQGAETEAFFGQGTRLTVV.

This clone has a handful of counts. V is TRBV5-1 and J is TRBJ2-7; 8 nucleotides line up with TRBD2. The V and J ends lost 0 bases and 6 bases, in that order; junction bases with no gene match: 8. The CDR3 has 15 amino acids. Germline V lookup: CDR1 SGHRS, CDR2 YFSETQ. The CDR3 region is CASSLVMAGGGEQYF. CDR3 DNA: TGCGCCAGCAGCTTGGTAATGGCGGGAGGCGGCGAGCAGTACTTC.

The CDR3 sequence: CASSQDSVGWQETQYF. CDR3 DNA sequence: TGCGCCAGCAGCCAAGATAGCGTGGGGTGGCAGGAGACCCAGTACTTC. The J gene is TRBJ2-5, the V gene TRBV4-1, with a weak D call TRBD2 (5 bases). Looked up from germline, CDR1 is MGHRA and CDR2 is YSYEKL. The CDR3 runs 16 residues. V shed 0 bases and J shed 5 bases, with 16 bases lying between them.